This TCR beta chain was sequenced for a study of identical twins. This clonotype was seen more than once but under ten times. Its antigen is undetermined. Overall study findings and caveats: Twins' surplus sharing was weaker for beta out-of-frame sequences. Insertions were reduced in abundant cord blood beta clonotypes but not in memory repertoires.

V gave up 7 bases and J gave up 2 bases, with 16 bases separating them. This CDR3 contains 15 residues. CDR1 is MDHEN, CDR2 SYDVKM, per germline. TCRdb re-called the 5' RACE reads through MiXCR, storing one row per CDR3 protein. In the table there are around 1.7 million distinct CDR3 sequences, under 35% of which are singletons. Sequencing was carried out using cord blood. The chain combines TRBV28 with TRBJ2-3, with D possibly called TRBD1 or TRBD2 (5 bases each). The sequence came from a newborn girl in good health. The CDR3 bases are TGTGCCAGCACCCCCCCTGGGGGACCCACAGATACGCAGTATTTT. It translates to CASTPPGGPTDTQYF.